This paragraph covers one T cell receptor (beta chain) sequence. Its cognate antigen is unknown. The record originates from a study of post-analysis software for immune sequencing data. Findings and caveats of the study: Significantly lower normalized Chao1 diversity was found in patients with multiple sclerosis relative to controls.

Researchers reported that TCR beta cDNA libraries carried unique molecular identifiers. One entry per CDR3 protein, called by TCRdb with MiXCR from the PCR reads. The data contain approximately 570,000 distinct CDR3 sequences, 44% of them singletons. This TCR was sampled from a girl under 18 with multiple sclerosis. Sample: blood.

The CDR3 sequence is CASTLLGQLNTEAFF. The CDR3 DNA is TGCGCCAGCACCTTATTGGGACAGCTGAACACTGAAGCTTTCTTT. This sequence joins TRBV5-1 and TRBJ1-1, with TRBD1 matching over 7 bases. The CDR3 is made up of 15 amino acids. Trimming took 6 bases from V and 0 from J; bases not matched to a gene: 8. Looked up from germline, CDR1 is SGHRS and CDR2 is YFSETQ. Combining the CDR3 with reference TRBV5-1 and TRBJ1-1 gives the whole variable domain KAGVTQTPRYLIKTRGQQVTLSCSPISGHRSVSWYQQTPGQGLQFLFEYFSETQRNKGNFPGRFSGRQFSNSRSEMNVSTLELGDSALYLCASTLLGQLNTEAFFGQGTRLTVV.